This TCR beta chain was captured by sequencing in a study of blood T cell repertoires in COVID-19. Overall study: There were acute and convalescent COVID-19 samples, and they came from the United States, Italy and Spain. Nucleic acid was either cDNA or gDNA, and it came from T cells, B-cell-depleted T cells, or PBMCs.

The V gene lost 3 bases and the J gene lost 6 bases, with 7 bases spanning the gap. Germline values: CDR1 MNHEY, CDR2 SMNVEV (reference sequence). CDR3 size: 12 residues. Per the authors' pipeline: Amplified reference gene primers provided the basis for estimating nucleated cell counts. Sequencing was performed with immunoSEQ multiplex PCR; in TCRdb, only in-frame clones are kept and a portion is missing. V and J calls and clone size follow that table, whereas D and trimming were derived from the DNA. The profile shows 150,000 or so clones, over 80% of them singletons. The TCR comes from a man in his sixties or seventies who had recovered from COVID-19. Input material: peripheral blood. The chain uses TRBV27 and TRBJ2-3; D is unresolved. The CDR3 protein is CASSFHGDTQYF. The CDR3 nucleotides are TGTGCCAGCAGTTTTCACGGGGATACGCAGTATTTT.